This entry concerns a single T cell receptor beta chain. This entry belongs to a study of blood T cell repertoires in COVID-19. Study overall: PBMCs, B-cell-depleted T cells, or T cells were the source of the cDNA or gDNA that made up the material.

Profiled with immunoSEQ multiplex PCR; TCRdb holds only in-frame clones, not every one. Of more than 110,000 clones in the sample, about four fifths were seen once. The CDR3 loop spans 16 amino acids. CDR1 and CDR2 (germline): KGHSH, LQKENI. The J segment lost 0 bases and the V segment lost 3 bases, leaving 4 bases of the junction unmatched. This chain connects TRBV18 to TRBJ2-4, with 8 bases identical to TRBD1. The source material was peripheral blood. The clonotype comes from a human donor in a cohort sampled during active COVID-19. The CDR3, as DNA: TGTGCCAGCTCACCCCGCAGGGGGCAAGCCAAAAACATTCAGTACTTC. It translates to CASSPRRGQAKNIQYF.